Below, one TCR beta chain is given with its context. This sample is drawn from a study of blood T cell repertoires in COVID-19. Overall study: In each case, the material was cDNA or gDNA derived from T cells, B-cell-depleted T cells, or PBMCs.

Deletions cut 0 bases from V and 3 bases from J, with 6 bases between. The length of the CDR3 is 14 residues. Germline V lookup: CDR1 MNHNS, CDR2 SASEGT. Authors' data handling: The authors estimated nucleated cell counts from reference gene primer amplification. TCRdb's copy holds only in-frame clones and misses some; the assay was immunoSEQ multiplex PCR. V and J calls and clone size follow that table, whereas D and trimming were derived from the DNA. The repertoire has 150,000 to 170,000 clones, 70% to 90% of them found once; the top ten carry 7.5% to 8.5%. The chain carries TRBV6-1 and TRBJ1-5; no clear D gene. This sequence originates from a woman aged 55 to 70 with COVID-19, enrolled during active disease. Material: peripheral blood. CDR3 region: CASSEARANQPQHF. CDR3 sequence (DNA): TGTGCCAGCAGTGAAGCGCGAGCCAATCAGCCCCAGCATTTT.